Listed below are T cell receptor beta chains from one sample, sequenced in a study of blood T cell repertoires in COVID-19. Measured with immunoSEQ multiplex PCR; TCRdb has only the in-frame clones, and not every one. The data contain a few hundred thousand clones, about nine tenths of them singletons. Input material: peripheral blood. The receptors were gathered from a man aged 18-30 years with active or convalescent COVID-19. The CDR3 runs from the conserved cysteine through the conserved F or W. D genes are given only for firm matches. For some rows the clone size is stated as once, few or many, or as a class when expanded; others skip it.

V	J	D	size	DNA	CDR3
TRBV24-1	TRBJ2-3	TRBD2	NA	TGTGCCACCAGCCCCACTAGCGGGGGGCCCACAGATACGCAGTATTTT	CATSPTSGGPTDTQYF
TRBV4-1	TRBJ2-7	TRBD1	NA	TGCGCCAGCAGCCAGGGACAGGCGTACGAGCAGTACTTC	CASSQGQAYEQYF
TRBV9	TRBJ1-2	NA	NA	TGTGCCAGCAGCCCCTCCCGGGACACCTATGGCTACACCTTC	CASSPSRDTYGYTF
TRBV4-1	TRBJ2-7	NA	NA	TGCGCCAGCAGCCAACCGTCGGGATACGAGCAGTACTTC	CASSQPSGYEQYF
TRBV27	TRBJ2-2	TRBD2	NA	TGTGCCAGCACCTCACCGGGAGGGGGAGGGCCCACCGGGGAGCTGTTTTTT	CASTSPGGGGPTGELFF
TRBV29-1	TRBJ1-1	NA	NA	TGCAGCGTTGACAGCAACACAGGGAACACTGAAGCTTTCTTT	CSVDSNTGNTEAFF
TRBV3-1/TRBV3-2	TRBJ2-1	NA	NA	TGTGCCAGCAGCCGGAGGGGTTCTGGGAATGAGCAGTTCTTC	CASSRRGSGNEQFF
TRBV15	TRBJ1-5	NA	NA	TGTGCCACCAGCAGTTTCACGGGGGGCAGTCAGCCCCAGCATTTT	CATSSFTGGSQPQHF
TRBV19	TRBJ1-4	TRBD1	NA	TGTGCCAGTAGTATCGGGACAGGGCCTGAAAAACTGTTTTTT	CASSIGTGPEKLFF
TRBV2	TRBJ1-5	NA	NA	TGTGCCAGCGGTGTTTTCGGTCAGCCCCAGCATTTT	CASGVFGQPQHF
TRBV29-1	TRBJ2-2	NA	NA	TGCAGCGCCGACCCGGGGGACAGAAACACCGGGGAGCTGTTTTTT	CSADPGDRNTGELFF
TRBV5-6	TRBJ2-7	TRBD2	NA	TGTGCCAGCAGCTTCACTAGCGGGAGGGGGATCTCCTACGAGCAGTACTTC	CASSFTSGRGISYEQYF
TRBV7-9	TRBJ2-5	NA	NA	TGTGCCAGCAGCTTTAGGGGCCCCCAAGAGACCCAGTACTTC	CASSFRGPQETQYF
TRBV10-2	TRBJ1-2	NA	NA	TGCGCCAGCAGTTCCGGAGTCAGATACTTC	CASSSGVRYF
TRBV3-1/TRBV3-2	TRBJ1-5	NA	NA	TGTGCCAGCAGCCAGAGTGGGCAACAGCCCCAGCATTTT	CASSQSGQQPQHF
TRBV4-3	TRBJ1-1	NA	NA	TGCGCCAGCAGCCAAAAGACTGAATACACTGAAGCTTTCTTT	CASSQKTEYTEAFF
TRBV29-1	TRBJ2-3	TRBD1	NA	TGCAGCTCCAAAGGGACAGTCACAGATACGCAGTATTTT	CSSKGTVTDTQYF
TRBV4-2	TRBJ2-1	TRBD2	NA	TGTGCCAGCAGCCAAGCTAGCGGGGGGATCTATGAGCAGTTCTTC	CASSQASGGIYEQFF
TRBV9	TRBJ2-5	NA	NA	TGTGCCACCCCCCCTACTAGGGAACAAGAGACCCAGTACTTC	CATPPTREQETQYF
TRBV5-6	TRBJ2-7	NA	NA	TGTGCCAGCAGCTACGGGAGCGGGCACGAGCAGTACTTC	CASSYGSGHEQYF
TRBV18	TRBJ2-7	NA	NA	TGTGCCAGCTCACCGTCGACAGTGAGCTCCTACGAGCAGTACTTC	CASSPSTVSSYEQYF
TRBV29-1	TRBJ1-4	NA	NA	TGCAGCGTACGGAATGAAAAACTGTTTTTT	CSVRNEKLFF
TRBV28	TRBJ2-7	NA	NA	TGTGCCAGCAGTTCACCCTATCTTAGCTACGAGCAGTACTTC	CASSSPYLSYEQYF
TRBV2	TRBJ1-3	NA	NA	TGTGCCAGCAGTCCGACAGCTAGCTCTGGAAACACCATATATTTT	CASSPTASSGNTIYF
TRBV5-1	TRBJ2-3	TRBD1	NA	TGCGCCAGCAGCTTGCTACAGGGGGCGATGTCAGATACGCAGTATTTT	CASSLLQGAMSDTQYF
TRBV14	TRBJ2-1	TRBD2	once	TGTGCCAGCAGCCAATGGGGACTAGCGGACTACAATGAGCAGTTCTTC	CASSQWGLADYNEQFF
TRBV12-3/TRBV12-4	TRBJ2-7	NA	once	TGTGCCAGCAGTTTCGGCACTACCTACGAGCAGTACTTC	CASSFGTTYEQYF
TRBV4-1	TRBJ1-6	NA	NA	TGCGCCAGCAGCCAAGATAACAGCGGAGCGGTACCCCTCCACTTT	CASSQDNSGAVPLHF
TRBV2	TRBJ2-3	TRBD2	NA	TGTGCCAGCAGTGAATCAATAGCGGGTATTACAGATACGCAGTATTTT	CASSESIAGITDTQYF
TRBV28	TRBJ2-5	TRBD2	NA	TGTGCCAGCAGTTTCCGTACCCATTCTAGCGGGATTGGAGAGACCCAGTACTTC	CASSFRTHSSGIGETQYF
TRBV27	TRBJ1-4	TRBD1	NA	TGTGCCAGCAGTCCGAGGACAGGTGCCGGTAATGAAAAACTGTTTTTT	CASSPRTGAGNEKLFF